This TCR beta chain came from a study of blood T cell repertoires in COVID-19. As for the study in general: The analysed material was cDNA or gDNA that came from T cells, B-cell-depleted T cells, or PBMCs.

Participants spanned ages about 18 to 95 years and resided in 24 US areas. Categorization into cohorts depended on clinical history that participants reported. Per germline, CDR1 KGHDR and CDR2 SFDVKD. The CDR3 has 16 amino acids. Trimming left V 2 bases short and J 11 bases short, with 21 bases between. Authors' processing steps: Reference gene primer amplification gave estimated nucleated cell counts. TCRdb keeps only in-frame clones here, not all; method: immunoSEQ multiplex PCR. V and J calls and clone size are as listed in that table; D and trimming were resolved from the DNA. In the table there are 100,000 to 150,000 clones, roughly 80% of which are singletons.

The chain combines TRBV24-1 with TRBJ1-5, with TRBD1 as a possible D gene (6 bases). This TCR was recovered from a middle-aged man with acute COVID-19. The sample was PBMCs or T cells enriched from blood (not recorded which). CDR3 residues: CATSDSSTGSWPAQHF. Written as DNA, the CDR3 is TGTGCCACCAGTGATTCCTCGACAGGATCTTGGCCAGCCCAGCATTTT.